The 6 T cell receptor beta chains presented below share a single source sample, sequenced in a study of T cells in Graves' hyperthyroidism and ophthalmopathy. The investigators amplified TCR beta CDR3 regions from RNA transcripts. The HTBI primer set drove a first-round RT-PCR of the TCR CDR3. Via MiXCR, TCRdb re-called the multiplex PCR reads, giving one row per CDR3 protein. This sample has about 270,000 distinct CDR3 sequences, with approximately 25% found just once. The sequenced sample consisted of blood. The receptors stem from a woman in her forties with Graves' ophthalmopathy.

This clonotype has a count of ten or more. The J gene is TRBJ2-2, the V gene TRBV7-6, with a tentative D call TRBD1 (6 bases). From germline, CDR1 is SGHVS and CDR2 FNYEAQ. Trimming cost V 5 bases and J 7 bases, with 11 bases left between them. CDR3 length equals 13 residues. The CDR3 loop is CASSPLGGGELFF. The CDR3 DNA reads TGTGCCAGCAGCCCTCTAGGGGGCGGGGAGCTGTTTTTT.

The chain uses TRBV20-1 and TRBJ2-5; D remains ambiguous. Germline CDR1 DFQATT, CDR2 SNEGSKA (reference sequence). V was trimmed by 7 bases and J by 7 bases, leaving 13 bases between them. This CDR3 contains 11 residues. DNA for the CDR3: TGCAGTGTTGGGCCCCCGGGGACCCAGTACTTC. Its protein product is CSVGPPGTQYF.

This chain uses TRBV20-1 with TRBJ1-1; D uncertain. The ends were cut back, 6 bases at V and 4 bases at J, with 18 bases in the middle. The germline CDR1 and CDR2 sequences are DFQATT and SNEGSKA (reference sequence). The CDR3 loop spans 14 amino acids. In DNA form, the CDR3 reads TGCAGTGCACCAAGAGACACGCCGAGCACTGAAGCTTTCTTT. It encodes CSAPRDTPSTEAFF.

This clonotype was seen more than once but under ten times. The chain is built from TRBV15 and TRBJ2-7; the match to TRBD1 covers 9 bases. V shed 1 base and J 4 bases; nucleotides not matched to a gene: 8. Germline CDR1 and CDR2: LNHNV and YYDKDF (reference sequence). The CDR3 is 16 amino acids. CDR3 sequence reads: CATSRGSSGQGYEQYF. In DNA, the CDR3 is TGTGCCACCAGCAGAGGTTCTTCGGGACAGGGATACGAGCAGTACTTC.

The rearrangement links TRBV6-1 to TRBJ2-5; 8 nucleotides line up with TRBD1. V trimming: 6 bases; J trimming: 3 bases; junction bases outside the gene matches: 12. The germline gives CDR1 MNHNS, CDR2 SASEGT. This CDR3 has 16 residues. DNA for the CDR3: TGTGCCAGCAGGCCGGTCGGACAGGGAAGGAAAGAGACCCAGTACTTC. This sequence encodes CASRPVGQGRKETQYF.

This CDR3 reads CASSNLRTGKGDEQYF. The DNA for the CDR3 is TGTGCCAGCAGTAACCTCAGGACTGGAAAGGGGGACGAGCAGTACTTC. The gene calls are TRBV6-5 and TRBJ2-7, with D maybe TRBD1 (6 bases). The CDR3 covers 16 residues. V lost 5 bases and J lost 5, with 22 bases in between. The germline CDR1 and CDR2 sequences are MNHEY and SVGAGI.